This TCR beta chain was recorded in a study of T cells in Graves' hyperthyroidism and ophthalmopathy. Study-wide results and caveats: Model output signaled ophthalmopathy a median 6.5 months ahead of onset.

This clonotype was seen ten or more times. Its antigen is undetermined. Amplified TCR beta CDR3 regions came from RNA transcripts. HTBI primers were the set used in a first-round RT-PCR of the TCR CDR3. TCRdb processed the multiplex PCR reads anew with MiXCR; each CDR3 protein has one entry. Of about 610,000 distinct CDR3 sequences detected, approximately 44% appear once; the ten largest clones hold roughly 7.7%. The sequenced material came from peripheral blood or thyroid tissue (not recorded which). This clonotype was obtained from a young woman with Graves' hyperthyroidism.

The CDR3: CAIRTQTVSPLHF. The CDR3 nucleotides are TGTGCCATTAGGACTCAGACGGTCTCACCCCTCCACTTT. This chain uses TRBV10-3 with TRBJ1-6; D is unclear. The CDR3 length is 13 residues. CDR1 is ENHRY and CDR2 is SYGVKD in the germline V gene. The ends were cut back, 9 bases at V and 10 bases at J, with 16 bases in the middle.